This T cell receptor (beta chain) was sequenced in a study of identical twins. TCRdb fed the 5' RACE reads into MiXCR, producing one record per CDR3 protein. Of under 300,000 distinct CDR3 sequences listed, roughly 13% are singletons. V lost 2 bases, J lost 4 bases, and 11 bases lay in between. This CDR3 is 15 amino acids long. The germline gives CDR1 KGHSH, CDR2 LQKENI. This same sample was also taken into another study, of yellow fever vaccine responses in identical twins.

The V and J genes are TRBV18 and TRBJ2-2; no clear D gene. The receptor's source is a woman under 30 in good health. Sequencing was done on a sample of memory (CD45RO+) T cells sorted from blood. Here the CDR3 DNA reads TGTGCCAGCTCACCATACCAGGTGGGCACCGGGGAGCTGTTTTTT. Translated, it gives CASSPYQVGTGELFF.